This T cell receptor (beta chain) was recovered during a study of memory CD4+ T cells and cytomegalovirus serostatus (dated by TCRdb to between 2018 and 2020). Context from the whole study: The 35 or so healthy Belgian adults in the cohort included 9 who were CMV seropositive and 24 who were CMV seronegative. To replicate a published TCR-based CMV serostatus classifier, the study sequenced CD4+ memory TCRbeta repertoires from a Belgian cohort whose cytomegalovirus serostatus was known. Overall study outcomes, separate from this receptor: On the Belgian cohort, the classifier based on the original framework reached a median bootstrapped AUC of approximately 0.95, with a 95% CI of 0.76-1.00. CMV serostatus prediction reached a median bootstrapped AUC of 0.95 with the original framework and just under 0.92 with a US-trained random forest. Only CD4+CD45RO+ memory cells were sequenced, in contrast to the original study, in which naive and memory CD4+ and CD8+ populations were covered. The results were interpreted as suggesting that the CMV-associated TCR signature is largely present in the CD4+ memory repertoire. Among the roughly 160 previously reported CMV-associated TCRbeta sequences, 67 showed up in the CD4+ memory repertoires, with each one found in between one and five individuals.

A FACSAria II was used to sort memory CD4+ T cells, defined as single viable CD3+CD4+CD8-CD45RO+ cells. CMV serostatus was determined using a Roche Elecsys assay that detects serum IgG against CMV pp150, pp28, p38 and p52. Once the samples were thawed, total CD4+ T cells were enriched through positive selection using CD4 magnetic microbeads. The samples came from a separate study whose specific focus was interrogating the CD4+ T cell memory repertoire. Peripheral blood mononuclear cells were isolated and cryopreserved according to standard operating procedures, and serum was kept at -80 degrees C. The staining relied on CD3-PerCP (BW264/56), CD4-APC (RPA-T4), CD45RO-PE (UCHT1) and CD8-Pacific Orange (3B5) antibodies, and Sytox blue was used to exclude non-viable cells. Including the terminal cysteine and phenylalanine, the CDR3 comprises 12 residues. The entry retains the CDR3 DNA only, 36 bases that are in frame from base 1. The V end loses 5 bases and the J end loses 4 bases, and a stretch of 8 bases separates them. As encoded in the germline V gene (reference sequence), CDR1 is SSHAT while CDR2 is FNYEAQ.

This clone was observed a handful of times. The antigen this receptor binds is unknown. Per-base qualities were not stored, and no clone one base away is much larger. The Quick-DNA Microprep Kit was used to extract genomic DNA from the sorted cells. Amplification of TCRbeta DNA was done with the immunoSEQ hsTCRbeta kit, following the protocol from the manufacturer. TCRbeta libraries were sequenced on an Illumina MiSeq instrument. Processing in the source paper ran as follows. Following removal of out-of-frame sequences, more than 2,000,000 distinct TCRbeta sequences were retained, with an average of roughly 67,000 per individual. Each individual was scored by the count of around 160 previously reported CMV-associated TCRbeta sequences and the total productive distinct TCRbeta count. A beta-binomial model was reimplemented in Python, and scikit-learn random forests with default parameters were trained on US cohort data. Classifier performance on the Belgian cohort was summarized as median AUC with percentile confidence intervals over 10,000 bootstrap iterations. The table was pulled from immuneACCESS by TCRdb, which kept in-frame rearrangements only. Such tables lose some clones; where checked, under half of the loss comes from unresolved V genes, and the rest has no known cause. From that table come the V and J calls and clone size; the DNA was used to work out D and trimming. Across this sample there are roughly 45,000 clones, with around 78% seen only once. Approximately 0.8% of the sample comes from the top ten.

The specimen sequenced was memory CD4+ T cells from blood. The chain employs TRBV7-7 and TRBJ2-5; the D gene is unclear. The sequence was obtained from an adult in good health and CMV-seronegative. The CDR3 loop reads CASSLNGETQYF. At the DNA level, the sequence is TGTGCCAGCAGCCTCAATGGAGAGACCCAGTACTTC.